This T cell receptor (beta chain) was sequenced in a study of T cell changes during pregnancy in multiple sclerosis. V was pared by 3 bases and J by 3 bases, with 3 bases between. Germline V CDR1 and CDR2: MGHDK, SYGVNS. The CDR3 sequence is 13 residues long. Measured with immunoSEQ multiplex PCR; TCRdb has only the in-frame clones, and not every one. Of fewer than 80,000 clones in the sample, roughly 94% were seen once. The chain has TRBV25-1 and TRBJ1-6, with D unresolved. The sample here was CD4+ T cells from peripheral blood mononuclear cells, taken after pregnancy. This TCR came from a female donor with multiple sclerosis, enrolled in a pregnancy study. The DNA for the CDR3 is TGTGCCAGCAGTGACCGCTATAATTCACCCCTCCACTTT. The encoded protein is CASSDRYNSPLHF.